These T cell receptor beta chains were read from a single sample in a study of blood T cell repertoires in COVID-19. Using immunoSEQ multiplex PCR, the repertoire was profiled, and TCRdb retains in-frame clones only, with some absent. Among 160,000 or so clones listed, over 70% were seen once. Sequencing used PBMCs or T cells enriched from blood (not recorded which). These receptors came from a woman aged 60-75 years who had recovered from COVID-19. Each CDR3 is given with its conserved first and last residue. The D gene is left open where the match is weak. Rows give clone size only sometimes, using once, few, many, or a class for an expanded clone.

. | TRBJ1-5 | . | 16 | TRBV19 | TGTGCCAGTAGCCTTGGACGGGGAAATAGCAATCAGCCCCAGCATTTT | CASSLGRGNSNQPQHF
. | TRBJ1-1 | . | 14 | TRBV21-1 | TGTGCCAGCAGCAAGGAGCAGGGGGAAACTGAAGCTTTCTTT | CASSKEQGETEAFF
. | TRBJ1-1 | . | 15 | TRBV7-2 | TGTGCCAGCAGCTTAGCCCTGACAGAGAACACTGAAGCTTTCTTT | CASSLALTENTEAFF
. | TRBJ1-2 | . | 15 | TRBV3-1/TRBV3-2 | TGTGCCAGCAGCCAAGAAGCGGTGGGTGGGTCGGGCTACACCTTC | CASSQEAVGGSGYTF
. | TRBJ2-7 | TRBD1 | 13 | TRBV27 | TGTGCCAGCAGCGGACAGGGTTCACTCGAGCAGTACTTC | CASSGQGSLEQYF
once | TRBJ1-1 | TRBD1 | 15 | TRBV19 | TGTGCCAGTAGTACAATGACAGGGGCTAAGACTGAAGCTTTCTTT | CASSTMTGAKTEAFF
. | TRBJ1-1 | TRBD1 | 16 | TRBV27 | TGTGCCAGCAGCAACCTCGGACAGGGTGTGGGGACTGAAGCTTTCTTT | CASSNLGQGVGTEAFF
. | TRBJ1-1 | . | 15 | TRBV7-9 | TGTGCCAGCAGCTTAGCGCGAGGGGGGGCCACTGAAGCTTTCTTT | CASSLARGGATEAFF
once | TRBJ2-7 | TRBD1 | 13 | TRBV19 | TGTGCCAGTAGCCCGACAGGGAAGGACGAGCAGTACTTC | CASSPTGKDEQYF
. | TRBJ2-3 | . | 12 | TRBV2 | TGTGCCAGCAAACTGAGCACAGATACGCAGTATTTT | CASKLSTDTQYF
. | TRBJ2-7 | . | 11 | TRBV27 | TGTGCCAGCAGTACAGGGCGTGAGCAGTACTTC | CASSTGREQYF
once | TRBJ2-3 | . | 14 | TRBV30 | TGTGCCTGGAGTAGAGGGCGGGCGTTGGATACGCAGTATTTT | CAWSRGRALDTQYF
. | TRBJ2-7 | TRBD1 | 14 | TRBV3-1/TRBV3-2 | TGTGCCAGCAGCCAAGACAGGGGGCCTTACGAGCAGTACTTC | CASSQDRGPYEQYF
. | TRBJ2-7 | . | 14 | TRBV7-9 | TGTGCCAGCAGCCCCCGACAGGTCCTCTACGAGCAGTACTTC | CASSPRQVLYEQYF
. | TRBJ2-1 | TRBD2 | 16 | TRBV3-1/TRBV3-2 | TGTGCCAGCAGCTCATCACTAGCGGGGGGCCTTTATGAGCAGTTCTTC | CASSSSLAGGLYEQFF
. | TRBJ1-1 | TRBD1 | 13 | TRBV19 | TGTGCCAGTAGTATCAGGGGGGCCACTGAAGCTTTCTTT | CASSIRGATEAFF
. | TRBJ2-7 | TRBD1 | 15 | TRBV6-5 | TGTGCCAGCAGCCCAACAGGGGCTAAGTCCTACGAGCAGTACTTC | CASSPTGAKSYEQYF
. | TRBJ1-2 | . | 13 | TRBV6-5 | TGTGCCAGCAGTTACGGGACACATTATGGCTACACCTTC | CASSYGTHYGYTF
. | TRBJ1-1 | TRBD1 | 18 | TRBV18 | TGTGCCAGCTCATCCCGGACAGGAACCGCATTAAAGAACACTGAAGCTTTCTTT | CASSSRTGTALKNTEAFF
. | TRBJ2-5 | . | 13 | TRBV7-2 | TGTGCCAGCAGCTACGGGGGTCAAGAGACCCAGTACTTC | CASSYGGQETQYF
. | TRBJ2-1 | . | 14 | TRBV6-5 | TGTGCCAGCAGGTACGGAGAGTCCTACAATGAGCAGTTCTTC | CASRYGESYNEQFF
few | TRBJ1-5 | TRBD1 | 19 | TRBV4-1 | TGCGCCAGCAGCCCCGTAGGACAGGGAAAAACAGAAAGCAATCAGCCCCAGCATTTT | CASSPVGQGKTESNQPQHF
. | TRBJ2-7 | TRBD2 | 17 | TRBV10-1 | TGCGCCAGCAGTCCCAATCTCGGGACTAGCGGCTCCTACGAGCAGTACTTC | CASSPNLGTSGSYEQYF
few | TRBJ1-2 | . | 17 | TRBV5-6 | TGTGCCAGCAGCTTGGACACCTCCTCTGGGCCTAACTATGGCTACACCTTC | CASSLDTSSGPNYGYTF
once | TRBJ2-3 | . | 17 | TRBV11-2 | TGTGCCAGCAGCCCGCCAAAGACAGTCTCCTGCGCAGATACGCAGTATTTT | CASSPPKTVSCADTQYF
. | TRBJ1-2 | . | 13 | TRBV19 | TGTGCCAGTAGTATTCGGGCAGGGGATGGCTACACCTTC | CASSIRAGDGYTF
. | TRBJ2-3 | . | 15 | TRBV21-1 | TGTGCCGCCGCCGGAGCAGGGGGTTGTCGGGATACGCAGTATTTT | CAAAGAGGCRDTQYF
. | TRBJ2-1 | . | 14 | TRBV19 | TGTGCCAGTAGTGGAGGGAATTTTTACAATGAGCAGTTCTTC | CASSGGNFYNEQFF
. | TRBJ2-1 | . | 12 | TRBV6-1 | TGTGCCAGCAGTGAAATTCTAGCTAGTGCGTTCTTC | CASSEILASAFF
. | TRBJ1-6 | . | 14 | TRBV2 | TGTGCCAGCAGTGAACAGGGGAATTATTCACCCCTCCACTTT | CASSEQGNYSPLHF
. | TRBJ1-6 | . | 15 | TRBV5-6 | TGTGCCAGCAGCACCACTAGAAGTTATAATTCACCCCTCCACTTT | CASSTTRSYNSPLHF
. | TRBJ2-5 | . | 17 | TRBV14 | TGTGCCAGCAGCCAAGATACACGAGGTGTACCCCAAGAGACCCAGTACTTC | CASSQDTRGVPQETQYF
. | TRBJ1-5 | TRBD1 | 14 | TRBV27 | TGTGCCAGCAGTCCGACAGGGGTAGGTCAGCCCCAGCATTTT | CASSPTGVGQPQHF
. | TRBJ2-4 | . | 14 | TRBV2 | TGTGCCAGCAGACCCGGCTCGGGGGTAAACATTCAGTACTTC | CASRPGSGVNIQYF
. | TRBJ1-2 | TRBD1 | 13 | TRBV2 | TGTGCCAGCAGTGGCCCGACAGGGAATGGCTACACCTTC | CASSGPTGNGYTF
. | TRBJ2-1 | . | 12 | TRBV7-8 | TGTGCCAGCAGCCCAACAGGGATAGATGAGTTCTTC | CASSPTGIDEFF
. | TRBJ1-1 | . | 12 | TRBV6-5 | TGTGCCAGCAGCAACAGTAACACTGAAGCTTTCTTT | CASSNSNTEAFF
. | TRBJ2-7 | TRBD1 | 14 | TRBV11-2 | TGTGCCAGCAGCGATGGGACAGGAACCTACGAGCAGTACTTC | CASSDGTGTYEQYF
. | TRBJ1-1 | TRBD1 | 14 | TRBV11-2 | TGTGCCAGCAGCGCGGACAGGGGGCGCATTCAAGCTTTCTTT | CASSADRGRIQAFF
. | TRBJ1-1 | TRBD1 | 15 | TRBV15 | TGTGCCACCAGCAGAGATGGGACAGTCGAGCCTGAAGCTTTCTTT | CATSRDGTVEPEAFF
. | TRBJ2-7 | TRBD1 | 14 | TRBV27 | TGTGCCAGTGTCAGACAGGGCAATCGTTACGAGCAGTACTTC | CASVRQGNRYEQYF
. | TRBJ2-7 | TRBD2 | 14 | TRBV27 | TGTGCCAGCAGTCTGGGGGGGAGGTCCTACGAGCAGTACTTC | CASSLGGRSYEQYF
. | TRBJ1-5 | . | 13 | TRBV12-3/TRBV12-4 | TGTGCCAGCAGTTTAGCGGCAAATCAGCCCCAGCATTTT | CASSLAANQPQHF
. | TRBJ2-5 | TRBD1 | 14 | TRBV5-5 | TGTGCCAGCAGCTTGGTGGGGGACAGGGTCGACCAGTACTTC | CASSLVGDRVDQYF
. | TRBJ2-5 | TRBD2 | 13 | TRBV6-5 | TGTGCCAGCGGGGCGGGGGGGCGATCGACCCAGTACTTC | CASGAGGRSTQYF
. | TRBJ1-1 | TRBD1 | 13 | TRBV19 | TGTGCCAGTAGACCGGGACAGGGGGCTGGAGCTTTCTTT | CASRPGQGAGAFF
few | TRBJ1-5 | TRBD1 | 20 | TRBV10-3 | TGTGCCATCAGTGCGACGATTACAACTAGGCCGGGACAGGGAAATCAGCCCCAGCATTTT | CAISATITTRPGQGNQPQHF
. | TRBJ2-1 | . | 12 | TRBV19 | TGTGCCAGTAGTATGCGGGGTGATGAGCAGTTCTTC | CASSMRGDEQFF
. | TRBJ2-2 | . | 16 | TRBV3-1/TRBV3-2 | TGTGCCAGCAGCCCGGTAGGGGTCTTGAACACCGGGGAGCTGTTTTTT | CASSPVGVLNTGELFF
. | TRBJ1-5 | . | 15 | TRBV30 | TGTGCCTGGAGAGCACAGGGAATTGGTAATCAGCCCCAGCATTTT | CAWRAQGIGNQPQHF
. | TRBJ2-5 | . | 13 | TRBV2 | TGTGCCAGCAGAGACCAGGGTCCGGAGACCCAGTACTTC | CASRDQGPETQYF
. | TRBJ2-3 | TRBD2 | 17 | TRBV5-1 | TGCGCCAGCAGCTCCCCGGGACTAGCGGGGGGGCAAGATACGCAGTATTTT | CASSSPGLAGGQDTQYF
few | TRBJ1-1 | . | 17 | TRBV6-6 | TGTGCCAGCAGCCGACTGAGGGGGAATGGTCCCACCGCTGAAGCTTTCTTT | CASSRLRGNGPTAEAFF
few | TRBJ1-2 | TRBD1 | 17 | TRBV19 | TGTGCCAGTAGTGACCGGGACAGGGGGCTCTTAGGCTATGGCTACACCTTC | CASSDRDRGLLGYGYTF